This entry describes one T cell receptor beta chain. These data originate in a study of cytomegalovirus exposure and HLA in healthy donors. V shed 5 bases, J shed 4 bases, and the junction held 7 bases outside the gene matches. In germline, CDR1 is LNHDA, CDR2 SQIVND (reference sequence). This CDR3 is 15 amino acids long. This table comes from immunoSEQ multiplex PCR, and its TCRdb copy is limited to in-frame clones, with some not included. The repertoire holds tens of thousands of clones, with less than 90% as singletons. This chain joins TRBV19 and TRBJ1-4, with 7 bases that match TRBD1. The receptor comes from a woman younger than 35 in good health and CMV-seropositive. The sample was PBMCs. The CDR3 here is CASSPRDSLNEKLFF. The CDR3 region has the DNA TGTGCCAGTAGTCCCCGGGACAGCCTTAATGAAAAACTGTTTTTT.